The 29 T cell receptor beta chains given below trace back to one sample, sequenced in a study of control samples from healthy donors and cancer patients. Sequencing was performed with immunoSEQ multiplex PCR; in TCRdb, only in-frame clones are kept and a portion is missing. The sample lists around 140,000 clones, 89% occurring once. The sequenced material came from PBMCs. Receptors were obtained from a man between 50 and 59 years old with head and neck cancer.

DNA of the CDR3: TGTGCCAGCAGCTCCTGGGGGGTGCCCCAAGAGACCCAGTACTTC. This translates into CASSSWGVPQETQYF. This rearrangement joins TRBV11-2 to TRBJ2-5; tentatively, D is TRBD2 (6 bases). With 4 bases removed from V and 1 base from J, the gap between germline ends came to 13 bases. CDR3 length: 15 amino acids. Germline V CDR1 and CDR2: SGHAT, FQNNGV.

The CDR3 coding sequence is TGTGCCAGCAGCGTACGTCCAATTATAGTCGGCGGTACCGGTAACTACAATGAGCAGTTCTTC. Protein product: CASSVRPIIVGGTGNYNEQFF. The chain links TRBV9 to TRBJ2-1; no clear D gene. Trimming stripped 1 base from V and 3 bases from J, with 29 bases between. This CDR3 comprises 21 residues. Germline V lookup: CDR1 SGDLS, CDR2 YYNGEE.

The V gene is TRBV11-2, the J gene TRBJ2-3; unclear D gene. The CDR3 is 11 residues long. V dropped 8 bases and J dropped 5 bases, with 8 bases sitting between them. Germline CDR1 and CDR2: SGHAT and FQNNGV. The CDR3 here is CASQFGDTQYF. As DNA, the CDR3 is TGTGCCAGCCAATTCGGAGATACGCAGTATTTT.

This clone was picked up a small number of times. This chain connects TRBV5-4 to TRBJ2-1; TRBD2 might be the D (6 bases). V was trimmed by 4 bases and J by 9 bases, leaving 17 bases between them. This CDR3 has 14 amino acids. The germline CDR1 and CDR2 sequences are SGHNT and YYREEE (reference sequence). CDR3 amino acids: CASSPQTSIAEQFF. CDR3 DNA: TGTGCCAGCAGCCCCCAAACTAGCATCGCTGAGCAGTTCTTC. Drawing the rest from reference TRBV5-4 and TRBJ2-1, the complete variable domain is ETGVTQSPTHLIKTRGQQVTLRCSSQSGHNTVSWYQQALGQGPQFIFQYYREEENGRGNFPPRFSGLQFPNYSSELNVNALELDDSALYLCASSPQTSIAEQFFGPGTRLTVL.

The chain employs TRBV18 and TRBJ2-7; tentative D call: TRBD2 (6 bases). The V end was cut by 3 bases, the J end by 6 bases, with 21 bases between. The germline CDR1 and CDR2 sequences are KGHSH and LQKENI. The CDR3 extends over 16 amino acids. The CDR3 sequence is CASSPLGGPSPVEQYF. DNA of the CDR3: TGTGCCAGCTCACCGTTGGGAGGACCGAGCCCCGTCGAGCAGTACTTC.

CDR3 amino acids: CASSESLAVQETQYF. In DNA, the CDR3 is TGTGCCAGCAGTGAATCTCTGGCAGTACAAGAGACCCAGTACTTC. The chain uses TRBV6-1 and TRBJ2-5; no firm D call. This CDR3 contains 15 residues. CDR1 and CDR2 from the germline V gene are MNHNS and SASEGT. With 2 bases removed from V and 2 bases from J, the gap between germline ends came to 12 bases.

This clone occurred once. This sequence joins TRBV19 and TRBJ2-6; D is possibly TRBD2 (5 bases). Between the trimmed V and J ends, which lost 11 bases and 3 bases, there was a span of 8 bases. Germline V gene sequence: CDR1 LNHDA, CDR2 SQIVND (reference sequence). The CDR3 is 12 amino acids. CDR3 coding DNA: TGTGCCTCCGAGGGTGGGGCCAACGTCCTGACTTTC. It is translated as CASEGGANVLTF.

The chain links TRBV3-1 (or the pseudogene TRBV3-2) to TRBJ2-5; 8 positions match TRBD1. This CDR3 has 16 amino acids. V trimming: 1 base; J trimming: 4 bases; junction bases outside the gene matches: 8. Per germline, CDR1 LGHDT and CDR2 YNNKEL (reference sequence). The DNA of the CDR3 is TGTGCCAGCAGCCAAGCCGCGACAGGGGTTGGAGAGACCCAGTACTTC. Translated, it gives CASSQAATGVGETQYF.

The J gene is TRBJ2-5, the V gene TRBV29-1; TRBD2 aligns across 7 bases. J lost 4 bases, V lost 2 bases, and 4 bases had no gene match. Germline CDR1 reads SQVTM; CDR2 reads ANQGSEA. The CDR3 is made up of 13 amino acids. The CDR3 bases are TGCAGCGTTGAAAGGCTAGCGGTAGAGACCCAGTACTTC. It translates to CSVERLAVETQYF.

The CDR3 region is CASSPIGELAEGHYEQYF. Written as DNA, the CDR3 is TGTGCCAGCTCACCAATAGGAGAATTAGCGGAGGGGCACTACGAGCAGTACTTC. The chain employs TRBV18 and TRBJ2-7; perhaps TRBD2 as D (6 bases). CDR3 size: 18 residues. The V gene lost 2 bases and the J gene lost 3 bases, with 23 bases spanning the gap. Germline CDR1 and CDR2: KGHSH and LQKENI.

The table lists this clone with a few counts. The rearrangement links TRBV28 to TRBJ1-5, with D maybe TRBD1 (6 bases). Germline values: CDR1 MDHEN, CDR2 SYDVKM. V was clipped by 7 bases and J by 0 bases, with 13 bases between them. The CDR3 is 15 amino acids. This chain's CDR3 is CASNIGQHSNQPQHF. CDR3 nucleotide sequence: TGTGCCAGCAACATTGGACAGCATAGCAATCAGCCCCAGCATTTT.

The chain couples TRBV29-1 to TRBJ1-1; weak D call: TRBD1 (5 bases). Germline assignment: CDR1 SQVTM and CDR2 ANQGSEA. The V gene lost 4 bases and the J gene lost 5 bases, with 17 bases spanning the gap. CDR3 length equals 14 residues. As DNA, the CDR3 is TGCAGCGTTGTCGATCTCAGGGAGGGGACTGAAGCTTTCTTT. Its translation is CSVVDLREGTEAFF. The whole variable domain, filled in from reference TRBV29-1 and TRBJ1-1, reads SAVISQKPSRDICQRGTSLTIQCQVDSQVTMMFWYRQQPGQSLTLIATANQGSEATYESGFVIDKFPISRPNLTFSTLTVSNMSPEDSSIYLCSVVDLREGTEAFFGQGTRLTVV.

The rearrangement joins TRBV9 to TRBJ2-3; D may be TRBD1 or TRBD2 (5 bases each). V was shortened by 4 bases and J by 6 bases, with 9 bases between the two germline ends. Germline V gives CDR1 SGDLS, CDR2 YYNGEE. The CDR3 covers 12 residues. CDR3 residues: CASSSREDTQYF. CDR3 DNA: TGTGCCAGCAGCTCCAGGGAGGATACGCAGTATTTT.

The V and J genes are TRBV27 and TRBJ2-2; tentative D call: TRBD2 (6 bases). The germline V and J ends were trimmed by 4 bases and 6 bases, with 12 bases remaining between them. CDR3 length equals 14 residues. Germline V gene data show CDR1 as MNHEY and CDR2 as SMNVEV (reference sequence). The chain's CDR3 is CASSWQEGPGELFF. For the CDR3, the DNA is TGTGCCAGCAGTTGGCAGGAGGGTCCCGGGGAGCTGTTTTTT.

The chain combines TRBV5-1 with TRBJ2-7, with 7 bases lining up with TRBD1. The CDR3 covers 15 residues. V lost 1 base, J lost 2 bases, and 6 bases stayed unmatched. Germline V gene data show CDR1 as SGHRS and CDR2 as YFSETQ. The CDR3 loop is CASSLSGGQTYEQYF. The CDR3 DNA reads TGCGCCAGCAGCTTGTCAGGGGGACAGACCTACGAGCAGTACTTC. Filled out from reference TRBV5-1 and TRBJ2-7, the complete variable domain reads KAGVTQTPRYLIKTRGQQVTLSCSPISGHRSVSWYQQTPGQGLQFLFEYFSETQRNKGNFPGRFSGRQFSNSRSEMNVSTLELGDSALYLCASSLSGGQTYEQYFGPGTRLTVT.

This clone has more than one count but fewer than ten. This sequence joins TRBV4-1 and TRBJ2-2, with D perhaps TRBD1 (5 bases). Germline values: CDR1 MGHRA, CDR2 YSYEKL. Trimming stripped 0 bases from V and 4 bases from J, with 9 bases between. CDR3 length: 15 residues. As DNA, the CDR3 is TGCGCCAGCAGCCAAGAGACAGAGACCACCGGGGAGCTGTTTTTT. The encoded protein is CASSQETETTGELFF.

The chain has TRBV28 and TRBJ1-5; 10 positions agree with TRBD1. The CDR3 extends over 14 amino acids. The V gene end was trimmed by 7 bases and the J gene end by 5 bases; junction bases not matched to a gene: 5. Germline CDR1 reads MDHEN; CDR2 reads SYDVKM. This CDR3 reads CASTDRGLYQPQHF. DNA for the CDR3: TGTGCCAGCACTGACAGGGGGCTATATCAGCCCCAGCATTTT.

In its sample, this clone was seen once. This sequence joins TRBV18 and TRBJ1-2; TRBD1 agrees at 7 bases. V lost 1 base and J lost 4; bases outside the gene matches: 9. The CDR3 loop spans 16 amino acids. CDR1 is KGHSH, CDR2 LQKENI, per germline. The CDR3 bases are TGTGCCAGCTCACCACTTGGGACAGATCGATTCTATGGCTACACCTTC. Translating gives CASSPLGTDRFYGYTF.

CDR3 nucleotide sequence: TGTGCCAGCAGCCCCTCCAGGGTTACTGAAGCTTTCTTT. It yields the protein CASSPSRVTEAFF. The chain couples TRBV12-3 or TRBV12-4 to TRBJ1-1; a weak D match, TRBD1 (5 bases). This CDR3 is built from 13 residues. V was pared by 6 bases and J by 5 bases, with 13 bases between.

The CDR3 sequence: CASIASAAMRGEQFF. CDR3 DNA sequence: TGTGCCAGCATCGCATCAGCGGCTATGCGGGGTGAGCAGTTCTTC. The rearrangement uses TRBV7-2 and TRBJ2-1; D may be TRBD2 (6 bases). The CDR3 is 15 residues long. Germline CDR1 reads SGHTA; CDR2 reads FQGNSA. Between the trimmed V and J ends, which lost 7 bases and 9 bases, there was a span of 22 bases.

The chain recombines TRBV29-1 with TRBJ2-7; 12 nucleotides align to TRBD1. This CDR3 spans 15 amino acids. J lost 7 bases, V lost 6 bases, and 13 bases had no gene match. CDR1 SQVTM and CDR2 ANQGSEA come from the germline V gene. CDR3 sequence reads: CSVPGQGALLGEQYF. CDR3 sequence (DNA): TGCAGCGTACCGGGACAGGGGGCCCTTTTAGGAGAGCAGTACTTC.

The V and J genes are TRBV11-2 and TRBJ1-1; D is possibly TRBD1 (6 bases). The germline V gene encodes CDR1 SGHAT and CDR2 FQNNGV. V was shortened by 2 bases and J by 1 base, with 11 bases between the two germline ends. The CDR3 loop spans 15 amino acids. For the CDR3, the DNA is TGTGCCAGCAGCTTATACAGGGACCGGAACACTGAAGCTTTCTTT. Amino acid sequence: CASSLYRDRNTEAFF.

This clone was seen just once. This chain joins TRBV10-1 and TRBJ2-3; TRBD2 agrees at 8 bases. CDR1 WNHNN and CDR2 SYGVQD come from the germline V gene (reference sequence). CDR3 length: 16 residues. The junction had 4 bases not matched to a gene; V was cut back by 0 bases and J by 2 bases. The CDR3 bases are TGCGCCAGCAGTGAGTCAATAGCGGGGCACACAGATACGCAGTATTTT. Translated, it gives CASSESIAGHTDTQYF.

V usage is TRBV7-2 and J usage is TRBJ2-7; a weak D match, TRBD2 (6 bases). CDR3 length: 13 amino acids. V was trimmed by 7 bases and J by 3 bases, leaving 13 bases between them. From germline, CDR1 is SGHTA and CDR2 FQGNSA. This CDR3 reads CASKKAGSYEQYF. The CDR3 bases are TGTGCCAGCAAAAAGGCCGGGAGCTACGAGCAGTACTTC.

The rearrangement joins TRBV10-1 to TRBJ2-1, with 12 bases matching TRBD2. The V and J ends lost 4 bases and 10 bases, in that order; junction bases with no gene match: 8. The CDR3 sequence is 15 residues long. Germline values: CDR1 WNHNN, CDR2 SYGVQD (reference sequence). The CDR3 DNA follows: TGCGCCAGCAGTGCGGGGACTAGCGGGCAAAACGAGCAGTTCTTC. This translates into CASSAGTSGQNEQFF.

For the CDR3, the DNA is TGCGCCAGCAGCTTGCGGCAGCCAATGTACAATGAGCAGTTCTTC. It yields the protein CASSLRQPMYNEQFF. V gene TRBV5-1 combines with J gene TRBJ2-1; no definite D call. The CDR3 length is 15 residues. V was clipped by 1 base and J by 4 bases, with 12 bases between them. Germline CDR1 is SGHRS and CDR2 is YFSETQ.

The V call is TRBV18, the J call TRBJ2-7, with 10 nucleotides matching TRBD2. There are 15 residues in the CDR3. CDR1 is KGHSH and CDR2 is LQKENI in the germline V gene. V lost 5 bases, J lost 2 bases, and 6 bases stayed unmatched. As DNA, the CDR3 is TGTGCCAGCTCAACTGGACTAGCGGAGGCCTACGAGCAGTACTTC. It encodes CASSTGLAEAYEQYF. Looking up the rest from reference TRBV18 and TRBJ2-7 gives the full variable domain: NAGVMQNPRHLVRRRGQEARLRCSPMKGHSHVYWYRQLPEEGLKFMVYLQKENIIDESGMPKERFSAEFPKEGPSILRIQQVVRGDSAAYFCASSTGLAEAYEQYFGPGTRLTVT.

The chain employs TRBV7-8 and TRBJ2-7; maybe TRBD2 (6 bases). V was cut by 3 bases and J by 6 bases, with 12 bases left in between. The CDR3 is 13 amino acids. Germline V CDR1 and CDR2: SGHVS, FQNEAQ. The DNA of the CDR3 is TGTGCCAGCAGCTTGGGCGGGACCTTCGAGCAGTACTTC. It specifies CASSLGGTFEQYF.

The chain employs TRBV28 and TRBJ1-6; no reliable D call. With 7 bases removed from V and 1 base from J, the gap between germline ends came to 8 bases. This CDR3 region has 14 residues. Germline CDR1 and CDR2: MDHEN and SYDVKM. The chain's CDR3 is CASNSGSYNSPLHF. In DNA form, the CDR3 reads TGTGCCAGCAATAGCGGATCCTATAATTCACCCCTCCACTTT.